What follows describes a single TCR beta chain. This specimen comes from a study of monozygotic twins with inflammatory bowel disease. Using the 5' RACE reads, TCRdb records one entry per CDR3 protein without DNA. Found here are approximately 330,000 distinct CDR3 sequences; the top ten clones hold roughly 2%. Specimen: blood. The sequence was obtained from a human donor with ulcerative colitis or Crohn's disease, or a healthy co-twin of an affected twin (not recorded which).

The CDR3 loop is CATMTGPQPYNEQFF. The chain carries TRBV27 and TRBJ2-1; checking the TCRdb D call of TRBD1 is not possible without DNA. Germline V gene sequence: CDR1 MNHEY, CDR2 SMNVEV (reference sequence). CDR3 length equals 15 residues.